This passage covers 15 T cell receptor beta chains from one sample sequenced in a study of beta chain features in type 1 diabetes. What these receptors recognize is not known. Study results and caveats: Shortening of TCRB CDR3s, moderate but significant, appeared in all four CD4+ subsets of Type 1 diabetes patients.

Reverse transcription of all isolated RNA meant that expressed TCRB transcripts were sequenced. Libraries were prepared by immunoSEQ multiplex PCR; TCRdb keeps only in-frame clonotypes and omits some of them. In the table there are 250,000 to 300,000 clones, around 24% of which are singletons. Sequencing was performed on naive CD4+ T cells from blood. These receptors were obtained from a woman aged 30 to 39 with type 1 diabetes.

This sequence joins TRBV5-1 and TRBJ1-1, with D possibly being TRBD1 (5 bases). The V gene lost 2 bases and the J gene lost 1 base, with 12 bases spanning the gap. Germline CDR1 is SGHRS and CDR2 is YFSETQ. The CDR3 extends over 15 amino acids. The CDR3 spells CASSLVGGTNTEAFF. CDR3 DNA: TGCGCCAGCAGCTTAGTTGGAGGGACGAACACTGAAGCTTTCTTT.

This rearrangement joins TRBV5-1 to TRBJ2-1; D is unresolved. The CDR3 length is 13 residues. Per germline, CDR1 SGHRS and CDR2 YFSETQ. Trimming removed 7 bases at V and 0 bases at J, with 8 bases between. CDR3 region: CASALTSYNEQFF. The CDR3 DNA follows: TGCGCCAGCGCGCTCACCTCCTACAATGAGCAGTTCTTC. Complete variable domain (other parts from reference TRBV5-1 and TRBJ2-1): KAGVTQTPRYLIKTRGQQVTLSCSPISGHRSVSWYQQTPGQGLQFLFEYFSETQRNKGNFPGRFSGRQFSNSRSEMNVSTLELGDSALYLCASALTSYNEQFFGPGTRLTVL.

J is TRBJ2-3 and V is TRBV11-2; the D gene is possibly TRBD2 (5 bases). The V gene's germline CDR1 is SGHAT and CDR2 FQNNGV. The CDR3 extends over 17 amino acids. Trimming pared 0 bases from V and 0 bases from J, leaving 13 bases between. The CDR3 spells CASSLDRSTGSTDTQYF. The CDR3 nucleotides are TGTGCCAGCAGCTTAGACCGAAGCACGGGAAGCACAGATACGCAGTATTTT.

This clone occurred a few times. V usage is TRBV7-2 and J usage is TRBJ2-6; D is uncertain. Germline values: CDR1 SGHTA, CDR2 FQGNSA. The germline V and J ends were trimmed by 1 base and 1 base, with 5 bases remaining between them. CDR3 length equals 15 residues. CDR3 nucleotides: TGTGCCAGCAGCTTAGAGCCTTCTGGGGCCAACGTCCTGACTTTC. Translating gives CASSLEPSGANVLTF.

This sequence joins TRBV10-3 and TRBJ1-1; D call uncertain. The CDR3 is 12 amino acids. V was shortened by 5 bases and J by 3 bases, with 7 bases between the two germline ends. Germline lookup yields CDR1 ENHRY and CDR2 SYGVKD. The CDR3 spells CAISPQDTEAFF. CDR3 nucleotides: TGTGCCATCAGTCCGCAGGACACTGAAGCTTTCTTT.

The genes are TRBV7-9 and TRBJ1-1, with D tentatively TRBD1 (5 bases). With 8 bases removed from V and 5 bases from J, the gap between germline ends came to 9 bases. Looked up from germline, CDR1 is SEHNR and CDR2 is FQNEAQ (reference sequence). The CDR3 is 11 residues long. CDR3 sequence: CASGGGTEAFF. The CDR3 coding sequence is TGTGCCAGCGGGGGAGGAACTGAAGCTTTCTTT.

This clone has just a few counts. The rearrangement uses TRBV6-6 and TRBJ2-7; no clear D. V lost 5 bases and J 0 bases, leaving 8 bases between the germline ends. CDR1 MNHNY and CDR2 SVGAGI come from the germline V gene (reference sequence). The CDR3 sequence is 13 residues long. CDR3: CASSPTGSYEQYF. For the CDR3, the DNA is TGTGCCAGCAGTCCGACGGGCTCCTACGAGCAGTACTTC.

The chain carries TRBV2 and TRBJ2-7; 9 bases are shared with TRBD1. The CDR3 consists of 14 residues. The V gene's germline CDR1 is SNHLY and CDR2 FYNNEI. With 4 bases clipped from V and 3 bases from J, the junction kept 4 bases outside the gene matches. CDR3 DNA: TGTGCCAGCAGTGTGGGACAGGGACGCTACGAGCAGTACTTC. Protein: CASSVGQGRYEQYF.

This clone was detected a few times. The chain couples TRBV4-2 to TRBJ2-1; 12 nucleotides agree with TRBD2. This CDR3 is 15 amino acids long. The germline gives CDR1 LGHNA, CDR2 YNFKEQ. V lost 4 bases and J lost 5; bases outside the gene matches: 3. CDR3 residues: CASSRRLAGDNEQFF. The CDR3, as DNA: TGTGCCAGCAGCCGCCGACTAGCGGGGGACAATGAGCAGTTCTTC.

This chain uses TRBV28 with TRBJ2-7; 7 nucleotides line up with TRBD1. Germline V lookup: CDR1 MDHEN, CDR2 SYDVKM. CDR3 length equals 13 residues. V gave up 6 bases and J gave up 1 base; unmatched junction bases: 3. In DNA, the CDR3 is TGTGCCAGCAGAAGGACAGGTTCCTACGAGCAGTACTTC. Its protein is CASRRTGSYEQYF.

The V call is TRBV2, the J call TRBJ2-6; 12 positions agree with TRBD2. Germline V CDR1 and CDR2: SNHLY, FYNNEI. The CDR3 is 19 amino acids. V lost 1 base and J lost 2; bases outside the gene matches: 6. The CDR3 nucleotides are TGTGCCAGCAGTGAAGGAAGACTAGCGGGAGAGGCTGGGGCCAACGTCCTGACTTTC. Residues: CASSEGRLAGEAGANVLTF.

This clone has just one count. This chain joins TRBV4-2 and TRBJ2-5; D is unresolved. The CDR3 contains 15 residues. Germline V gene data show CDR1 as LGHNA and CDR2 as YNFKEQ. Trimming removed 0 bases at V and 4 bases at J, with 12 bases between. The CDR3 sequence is CASSQDYSPGETQYF. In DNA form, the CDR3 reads TGTGCCAGCAGCCAAGATTACAGCCCAGGAGAGACCCAGTACTTC.

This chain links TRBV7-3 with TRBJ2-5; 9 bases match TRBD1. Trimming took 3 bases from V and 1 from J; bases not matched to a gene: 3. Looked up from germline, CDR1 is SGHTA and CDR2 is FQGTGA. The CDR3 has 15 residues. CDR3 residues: CASSLGQGIQETQYF. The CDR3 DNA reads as TGTGCCAGCAGCTTGGGACAGGGTATCCAAGAGACCCAGTACTTC.

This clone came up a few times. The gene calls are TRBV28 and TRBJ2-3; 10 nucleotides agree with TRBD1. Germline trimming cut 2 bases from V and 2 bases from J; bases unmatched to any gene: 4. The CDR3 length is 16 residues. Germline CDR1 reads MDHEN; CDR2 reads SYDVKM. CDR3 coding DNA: TGTGCCAGCAGTTTAGGACAGGGGGTTCACACAGATACGCAGTATTTT. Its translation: CASSLGQGVHTDTQYF.

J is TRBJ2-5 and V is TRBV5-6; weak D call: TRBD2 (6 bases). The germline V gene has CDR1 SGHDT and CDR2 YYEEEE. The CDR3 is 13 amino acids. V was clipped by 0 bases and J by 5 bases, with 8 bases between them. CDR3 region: CASSLGRAETQYF. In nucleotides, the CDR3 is TGTGCCAGCAGCTTGGGGAGGGCCGAGACCCAGTACTTC.